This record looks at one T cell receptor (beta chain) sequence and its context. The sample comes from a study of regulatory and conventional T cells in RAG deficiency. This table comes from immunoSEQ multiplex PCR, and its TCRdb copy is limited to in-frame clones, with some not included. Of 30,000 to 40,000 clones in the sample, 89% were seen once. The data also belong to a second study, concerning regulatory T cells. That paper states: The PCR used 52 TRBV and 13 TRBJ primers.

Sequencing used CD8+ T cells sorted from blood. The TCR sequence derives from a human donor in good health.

CDR3 region: CASNRDRGETQYF. CDR3 coding DNA: TGTGCCAGCAACAGAGACAGGGGAGAGACCCAGTACTTC. The chain couples TRBV6-1 to TRBJ2-5; 8 nucleotides match TRBD1. The CDR3 contains 13 residues. Germline values: CDR1 MNHNS, CDR2 SASEGT. Trimming took 7 bases from V and 4 from J; bases not matched to a gene: 5.